Below are 25 T cell receptor beta chains sequenced from a single sample in a study of OX40 agonist ivuxolimab in advanced cancers. Sequencing used immunoSEQ multiplex PCR; TCRdb keeps in-frame clones, though not all of them. The data show about 87,000 clones, just under 90% seen once. The sample in question was CD4+ or CD8+ T cells sorted from blood, obtained in a trial of the OX40 agonist ivuxolimab. These receptors were obtained from an adult with an advanced solid tumor such as melanoma, head and neck, liver or kidney cancer.

The chain joins TRBV7-2 to TRBJ2-6; D remains ambiguous. The V gene's germline CDR1 is SGHTA and CDR2 FQGNSA. V lost 5 bases, J lost 0 bases, and 5 bases lay in between. The CDR3 runs to 14 residues. The CDR3 DNA is TGTGCCAGCAGCCCCAACTCTGGGGCCAACGTCCTGACTTTC. Residues: CASSPNSGANVLTF. Full variable domain (remainder filled in from reference TRBV7-2 and TRBJ2-6): GAGVSQSPSNKVTEKGKDVELRCDPISGHTALYWYRQSLGQGLEFLIYFQGNSAPDKSGLPSDRFSAERTGGSVSTLTIQRTQQEDSAVYLCASSPNSGANVLTFGAGSRLTVL.

The rearrangement links TRBV7-2 to TRBJ2-1, with 7 bases that match TRBD2. This CDR3 region has 13 residues. CDR1 and CDR2 (germline): SGHTA, FQGNSA. V trimming: 5 bases; J trimming: 15 bases; junction bases outside the gene matches: 13. DNA of the CDR3: TGTGCCAGCAGCCTGAGTAAGGGCGGGAGTAGGTTCTTC. Translation: CASSLSKGGSRFF.

This chain connects TRBV4-3 to TRBJ2-2; 7 nucleotides match TRBD1. V shed 3 bases and J 0 bases; nucleotides not matched to a gene: 4. Germline V gene lookup returns CDR1 LGHNA and CDR2 YSLEER. The CDR3 has 16 residues. The CDR3 sequence is CASSQYRGANTGELFF. The CDR3 DNA reads TGCGCCAGCAGCCAGTACAGGGGAGCGAACACCGGGGAGCTGTTTTTT.

The chain carries TRBV7-8 and TRBJ2-2, with a tentative D call TRBD1 (5 bases). CDR1 is SGHVS, CDR2 FQNEAQ, per germline. The V gene lost 5 bases and the J gene lost 6 bases, with 10 bases spanning the gap. The CDR3 contains 13 residues. Here the CDR3 DNA reads TGTGCCAGCAGCGGGCGGACACCCGGGGAGCTGTTTTTT. Amino acid sequence: CASSGRTPGELFF.

The chain combines TRBV7-8 with TRBJ2-7; 9 bases fit TRBD2. The trim removed 5 bases at V and 3 bases at J, leaving 5 bases unmatched. Germline V gives CDR1 SGHVS, CDR2 FQNEAQ. The CDR3 consists of 14 residues. The CDR3 loop is CASSRSGSSYEQYF. The CDR3 DNA follows: TGTGCCAGCAGCCGTAGCGGGAGTAGCTACGAGCAGTACTTC.

The CDR3 DNA reads TGCGCCAGCAGCCAACCAAGGGGAATGACGGCTAGCGGGAGGGCGACAGATACGCAGTATTTT. It specifies CASSQPRGMTASGRATDTQYF. The chain employs TRBV4-1 and TRBJ2-3; 12 bases are a match to TRBD2. V shed 2 bases and J 3 bases; nucleotides not matched to a gene: 18. The CDR3 is 21 residues long. Germline V gene lookup returns CDR1 MGHRA and CDR2 YSYEKL.

The CDR3 region has the DNA TGTGCCAGCTCACTGAGCGGGGGGGCCAAAAACATTCAGTACTTC. This gives the protein CASSLSGGAKNIQYF. The chain is built from TRBV18 and TRBJ2-4, with 9 bases fitting TRBD2. CDR3 size: 15 residues. Germline loops: CDR1 KGHSH, CDR2 LQKENI. The trim removed 4 bases at V and 1 base at J, leaving 2 bases unmatched.

The chain uses TRBV6-5 and TRBJ1-2, with TRBD1 matching 9 bases. The J segment lost 2 bases and the V segment lost 2 bases, leaving 6 bases of the junction unmatched. This CDR3 is 16 amino acids long. Germline V gene lookup returns CDR1 MNHEY and CDR2 SVGAGI. The DNA for the CDR3 is TGTGCCAGCAGTTACGAGACAGGGGGGATAAACTATGGCTACACCTTC. This translates into CASSYETGGINYGYTF.

The chain employs TRBV4-3 and TRBJ2-5, with D tentatively TRBD1 or TRBD2 (6 bases each). CDR3 size: 15 residues. V gave up 0 bases and J gave up 4 bases, with 12 bases separating them. The germline CDR1 and CDR2 sequences are LGHNA and YSLEER. In DNA, the CDR3 is TGCGCCAGCAGCCAAGAGGGAGAGGGGGGAGAGACCCAGTACTTC. It specifies CASSQEGEGGETQYF.

This sequence joins TRBV6-4 and TRBJ2-1; tentatively, D is TRBD1 (5 bases). V was pared by 3 bases and J by 0 bases, with 9 bases between. Germline-derived CDR1 and CDR2 are MRHNA and SNTAGT. The CDR3 loop spans 15 amino acids. This chain's CDR3 is CASSEDTSSYNEQFF. The CDR3, as DNA: TGTGCCAGCAGTGAGGACACCAGCTCCTACAATGAGCAGTTCTTC.

This clone was observed a single time. The chain uses TRBV2 and TRBJ2-1, with 13 positions matching TRBD2. This CDR3 spans 15 amino acids. V dropped 10 bases and J dropped 6; count of bases not matched to a gene: 9. From germline, CDR1 is SNHLY and CDR2 FYNNEI. As DNA, the CDR3 is TGTGCCACCCAAGGCGGACTAGCGGGGGCCAATGAGCAGTTCTTC. This codes for CATQGGLAGANEQFF.

V and J are TRBV6-5 and TRBJ2-1; 8 bases align to TRBD1. The CDR3 totals 15 residues. V lost 6 bases to trimming and J lost 4 bases; unmatched junction nucleotides: 8. Germline V gene lookup returns CDR1 MNHEY and CDR2 SVGAGI. The CDR3 bases are TGTGCCAGCAGCCGTGGACAGGGTGGATACAATGAGCAGTTCTTC. It codes for CASSRGQGGYNEQFF.

The V call is TRBV7-2, the J call TRBJ2-1; 13 positions agree with TRBD2. The CDR3 runs 15 residues. In germline, CDR1 is SGHTA, CDR2 FQGNSA. With V trimmed by 5 bases and J by 5 bases, 3 bases remained unmatched. The DNA of the CDR3 is TGTGCCAGCAGCCAGGGACTAGCGGGAAACAATGAGCAGTTCTTC. Protein sequence: CASSQGLAGNNEQFF.

Written as DNA, the CDR3 is TGTGTTGTCGGGACTAGGACCTACGAGCAGTACTTC. Its protein is CVVGTRTYEQYF. This chain joins TRBV6-6 and TRBJ2-7, with 8 bases fitting TRBD2. The CDR3 length is 12 residues. The germline V gene has CDR1 MNHNY and CDR2 SVGAGI (reference sequence).

V usage is TRBV5-1 and J usage is TRBJ2-3; D is undetermined. V dropped 4 bases and J dropped 2 bases, with 5 bases sitting between them. Germline V gene lookup returns CDR1 SGHRS and CDR2 YFSETQ. The CDR3 has 12 residues. The CDR3 nucleotides read TGCGCCAGCAGCCCTACCACAGATACGCAGTATTTT. Its protein is CASSPTTDTQYF.

Written as DNA, the CDR3 is TGTGCCAGCAGTGACCACGGGAGGGCCACAGATACGCAGTATTTT. It is translated as CASSDHGRATDTQYF. The rearrangement uses TRBV25-1 and TRBJ2-3; 8 bases align to TRBD2. Germline lookup yields CDR1 MGHDK and CDR2 SYGVNS. The trim removed 3 bases at V and 2 bases at J, leaving 4 bases unmatched. The CDR3 has 15 residues.

The chain has TRBV19 and TRBJ2-7, with a tentative D call TRBD1 (6 bases). The CDR3 is 14 residues long. The germline V and J ends were trimmed by 2 bases and 2 bases, with 10 bases remaining between them. Germline V gene lookup returns CDR1 LNHDA and CDR2 SQIVND (reference sequence). Written as DNA, the CDR3 is TGTGCCAGTAGTATATTGGACAGAGCCTACGAGCAGTACTTC. It specifies CASSILDRAYEQYF. Full variable domain (remainder filled in from reference TRBV19 and TRBJ2-7): DGGITQSPKYLFRKEGQNVTLSCEQNLNHDAMYWYRQDPGQGLRLIYYSQIVNDFQKGDIAEGYSVSREKKESFPLTVTSAQKNPTAFYLCASSILDRAYEQYFGPGTRLTVT.

This clone was seen just once. The chain employs TRBV18 and TRBJ2-3; no firm D call. The CDR3 has 13 amino acids. Germline-derived CDR1 and CDR2 are KGHSH and LQKENI. Trimming cost V 4 bases and J 7 bases, with 12 bases left between them. The CDR3 nucleotides read TGTGCCAGCTCACTAGACCACTCCTATACGCAGTATTTT. This codes for CASSLDHSYTQYF.

The DNA of the CDR3 is TGTGCCAGTGGCTCCGGCGGGACGGCAGATACGCAGTATTTT. This codes for CASGSGGTADTQYF. V and J are TRBV19 and TRBJ2-3; a weak D match, TRBD2 (6 bases). This CDR3 has 14 amino acids. The germline V gene encodes CDR1 LNHDA and CDR2 SQIVND (reference sequence). Trimming took off 8 bases at V and 4 bases at J, with 16 bases between the two ends.

V gene TRBV30 combines with J gene TRBJ1-1; 8 positions agree with TRBD1. The CDR3 contains 16 residues. V dropped 1 base and J dropped 7; count of bases not matched to a gene: 14. CDR1 is GTSNPN, CDR2 SVGIG, per germline (reference sequence). CDR3 nucleotides: TGTGCCTGGAGTGGGACAGGGTTCACGGGCAACGGTGAAGCTTTCTTT. Its translation is CAWSGTGFTGNGEAFF.

The chain uses TRBV19 and TRBJ2-1; TRBD1 agrees at 9 bases. The CDR3 totals 14 residues. Trimming at V came to 3 bases and at J to 5 bases, leaving 2 bases not matched to a gene. CDR1 is LNHDA, CDR2 SQIVND, per germline (reference sequence). CDR3 sequence (DNA): TGTGCCAGTAGTATGGACAGGGGACACAATGAGCAGTTCTTC. Translating it yields CASSMDRGHNEQFF.

The CDR3 region has the DNA TGTGCCAGTAGTAGGGGCATCGCGGGCAATGAGCAGTTCTTC. Its translation is CASSRGIAGNEQFF. The chain combines TRBV19 with TRBJ2-1, with D perhaps assigned TRBD1 or TRBD2 (5 bases each). This CDR3 has 14 amino acids. Trimming took off 4 bases at V and 6 bases at J, with 13 bases between the two ends. In germline, CDR1 is LNHDA, CDR2 SQIVND (reference sequence).

This clone has just one count. The V and J genes are TRBV5-8 and TRBJ1-4, with TRBD1 matching over 7 bases. The CDR3 consists of 16 residues. Trimming removed 0 bases from V and 1 base from J; junction bases left unmatched: 3. CDR1 and CDR2 from the germline V gene are SGHTS and YDEGEE. CDR3 sequence: CASSLGTGLTNEKLFF. CDR3 DNA sequence: TGTGCCAGCAGCTTGGGGACAGGCCTAACTAATGAAAAACTGTTTTTT.

This chain uses TRBV7-2 with TRBJ2-5; D might be TRBD1 (6 bases). Germline V gene data show CDR1 as SGHTA and CDR2 as FQGNSA. The V and J ends lost 2 bases and 11 bases respectively, with 12 bases between them. This CDR3 is 12 amino acids long. Here the CDR3 reads CASSLSSTGQYF. Here the CDR3 DNA reads TGTGCCAGCAGCTTATCTTCGACAGGACAGTACTTC.

The J gene is TRBJ1-4, the V gene TRBV18; D unclear. Germline CDR1 and CDR2: KGHSH and LQKENI. V was trimmed by 3 bases and J by 7 bases, leaving 12 bases between them. The CDR3 length is 14 residues. Here the CDR3 DNA reads TGTGCCAGCTCACCCCAACCTAGCGGTGAAAAACTGTTTTTT. It specifies CASSPQPSGEKLFF.